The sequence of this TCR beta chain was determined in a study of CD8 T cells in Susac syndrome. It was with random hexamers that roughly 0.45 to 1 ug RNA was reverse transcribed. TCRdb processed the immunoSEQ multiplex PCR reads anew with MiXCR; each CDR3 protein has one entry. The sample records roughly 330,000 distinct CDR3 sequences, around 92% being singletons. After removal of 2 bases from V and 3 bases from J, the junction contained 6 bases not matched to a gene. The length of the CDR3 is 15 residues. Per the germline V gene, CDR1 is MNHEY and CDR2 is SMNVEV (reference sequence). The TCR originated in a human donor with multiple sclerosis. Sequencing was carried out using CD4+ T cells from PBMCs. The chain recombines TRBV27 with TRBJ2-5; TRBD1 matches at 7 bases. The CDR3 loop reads CASSLQGTVEETQYF. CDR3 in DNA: TGTGCCAGCAGTTTACAGGGGACAGTCGAAGAGACCCAGTACTTC.